A selection of T cell receptor beta chains follows, all from one sample in a study of blood T cell repertoires in COVID-19. Assay: immunoSEQ multiplex PCR; the TCRdb copy retains only in-frame clones and omits some. The data show about 380,000 clones, about 87% seen once. Sequencing used PBMCs or T cells enriched from blood (not recorded which). These receptors originate from a man aged 25 to 40 who had recovered from COVID-19. The CDR3 runs from the conserved cysteine through the conserved F or W. A D gene is named only where the DNA matches it firmly. Clone size, where shown, is once, few, many, or a class for clones that have expanded.

V,J,D,size,DNA,CDR3
TRBV27,TRBJ1-5,-,-,TGTGCCAGCAGTTGGGACGGGACAAATCAGCCCCAGCATTTT,CASSWDGTNQPQHF
TRBV6-5,TRBJ2-3,-,-,TGTGCCAGCAGTACGGGGATAGATACGCAGTATTTT,CASSTGIDTQYF
TRBV7-8,TRBJ1-1,-,-,TGTGCCAGCAGCTTAGGCGAAATCCTCACTGAAGCTTTCTTT,CASSLGEILTEAFF
TRBV9,TRBJ2-7,TRBD1,-,TGTGCCAGCAGCGTAGGTACGGACAGGGCACAGTACTTC,CASSVGTDRAQYF
TRBV3-1/TRBV3-2,TRBJ2-5,TRBD1,-,TGTGCCAGCACCGATACAGGGGGAGAGACCCAGTACTTC,CASTDTGGETQYF
TRBV6-4,TRBJ1-2,TRBD1,-,TGTGCCAGCAGTGACGTGGCAGGGGGCTACTATGGCTACACCTTC,CASSDVAGGYYGYTF
TRBV7-9,TRBJ2-1,-,-,TGTGCCAGCGGGCCCAGGGTAAGATCCTACAATGAGCAGTTCTTC,CASGPRVRSYNEQFF
TRBV6-5,TRBJ1-2,-,once,TGTGCCAGCAGTTACGGGCAAGACTATGGCTACACCTTC,CASSYGQDYGYTF
TRBV6-5,TRBJ1-1,-,many,TGTGCCAGCAGGGCCCAACCGAACACTGAAGCTTTCTTT,CASRAQPNTEAFF
TRBV5-5,TRBJ1-1,-,once,TGTGCCAGCAGCTTTCCCTCTTACAGCGGGATGAACACTGAAGCTTTCTTT,CASSFPSYSGMNTEAFF
TRBV27,TRBJ1-2,TRBD1,-,TGTGCCAGCAGGCCTGGGACAGGCCTATTTACTAACTATGGCTACACCTTC,CASRPGTGLFTNYGYTF
TRBV2,TRBJ1-5,TRBD1,few,TGTGCCAGCAGTGACAGGACAGGTAATCAGCCCCAGCATTTT,CASSDRTGNQPQHF
TRBV7-9,TRBJ1-1,-,-,TGTGCCAGCAGCGATATCAGGGGTCCGAACACTGAAGCTTTCTTT,CASSDIRGPNTEAFF
TRBV10-1,TRBJ2-7,-,-,TGCGCCAGCAGTCCTAACGCCAACGGCGAGCAGTACTTC,CASSPNANGEQYF
TRBV6-5,TRBJ1-2,-,-,TGTGCCGTCAGCGAACGGGGACTTTATGGCTACACCTTC,CAVSERGLYGYTF
TRBV18,TRBJ1-2,TRBD1,-,TGTGCCAGCTCCCAAGAGGGGGCTGGCTATGGCTACACCTTC,CASSQEGAGYGYTF
TRBV20-1,TRBJ2-7,-,-,TGCAGTGTTCAGGGTCCCTACGAGCAGTACTTC,CSVQGPYEQYF
TRBV10-3,TRBJ2-7,TRBD1,-,TGTGCCATCACGGACAGGGGCGGGTACGAGCAGTACTTC,CAITDRGGYEQYF
TRBV11-2,TRBJ1-1,TRBD1,-,TGTGCCAGCTCTGGGGGAGACAGGGTAAAGACTGAAGCTTTCTTT,CASSGGDRVKTEAFF
TRBV5-5,TRBJ1-4,TRBD1,-,TGTGCCAGCAGCTTGGATAGGGGGCGTTTTGAAAAACTGTTTTTT,CASSLDRGRFEKLFF
TRBV27,TRBJ2-3,TRBD2,-,TGTGCCAGCAGTTCAGGACTAGGAGGGGCAGATACGCAGTATTTT,CASSSGLGGADTQYF
TRBV30,TRBJ1-5,TRBD1,-,TGTGCCTGGAGTTTAGGACAGGCGAGCAATCAGCCCCAGCATTTT,CAWSLGQASNQPQHF
TRBV14,TRBJ2-7,-,-,TGTGCCAGCAGCCCCCTGGGGACTGCCTCCTACGAGCAGTACTTC,CASSPLGTASYEQYF
TRBV7-2,TRBJ2-3,-,-,TGTGCCAGCAGCTTCCCCGTCCAGGGGACCAGCACAGATACGCAGTATTTT,CASSFPVQGTSTDTQYF
TRBV5-1,TRBJ2-3,-,once,TGCGCCAGCAGCTTGCAGATGGGGGGAAACACAGATACGCAGTATTTT,CASSLQMGGNTDTQYF
TRBV30,TRBJ1-6,TRBD1,-,TGTGCCTGGAGTGCGGGACAGAGAAATTCACCCCTCCACTTT,CAWSAGQRNSPLHF
TRBV18,TRBJ2-7,TRBD1,-,TGTGCCAGCTCACCTGGGACAGGAGGGTCCGAGCAGTACTTC,CASSPGTGGSEQYF
TRBV5-1,TRBJ2-1,TRBD2,once,TGCGCCAGCAGCTACATAGCGGGGACTACCAAGGGGGAGCAGTTCTTC,CASSYIAGTTKGEQFF
TRBV7-6,TRBJ2-7,-,-,TGTGCCAGCAGCTGGAACCCTCACAGGGAAACGTCCGAGCAGTACTTC,CASSWNPHRETSEQYF
TRBV7-9,TRBJ1-5,-,-,TGTGCCAGCAGCTTAGGTCAGGGGTCCTCCTATAGCAATCAGCCCCAGCATTTT,CASSLGQGSSYSNQPQHF
TRBV2,TRBJ2-5,-,-,TGTGCCAGCGAAGCGGAGGAGACCCAGTACTTC,CASEAEETQYF
TRBV10-1,TRBJ2-7,-,-,TGCGCCAGCAGGAAACAGGGTTCCGAGCAGTACTTC,CASRKQGSEQYF
TRBV19,TRBJ2-1,-,-,TGTGCCAGTAGTACCCCCGGAGTCCGGGTCAATGAGCAGTTCTTC,CASSTPGVRVNEQFF
TRBV19,TRBJ1-1,TRBD1,-,TGTGCCAGTAGTACGACAGGGGGCGAGGACACTTTAATGAACACTGAAGCTTTCTTT,CASSTTGGEDTLMNTEAFF
TRBV5-8,TRBJ1-2,TRBD1,-,TGTGCCAGCAGCTTAGGGCCGGGACAGGGAGTAAATGGCTACACCTTC,CASSLGPGQGVNGYTF
TRBV3-1/TRBV3-2,TRBJ2-7,-,-,TGTGCCAGCAGCCAAGGTACAGGGCGTTCAGGTCTGCAGTACTTC,CASSQGTGRSGLQYF
TRBV4-2,TRBJ2-7,TRBD1,-,TGTGCCAGCAGCCAAGAATTACCCTCAAGGACAGGGAGCCCCTACGAGCAGTACTTC,CASSQELPSRTGSPYEQYF
TRBV4-2,TRBJ2-3,-,-,TGTGCCAGCAGCCCTTATGTGGGCTCCCAAGGAGATACGCAGTATTTT,CASSPYVGSQGDTQYF
TRBV3-1/TRBV3-2,TRBJ1-1,-,-,TGTGCCAGCAGCCAAGTGGGGGGAGAAACTGAAGCTTTCTTT,CASSQVGGETEAFF
TRBV9,TRBJ1-1,TRBD1,-,TGTGCCAGCAGCGACACAGGGGGTTTGACTGAAGCTTTCTTT,CASSDTGGLTEAFF
TRBV6-2/TRBV6-3,TRBJ1-2,-,-,TGTGCCAGCAGTTCTCCAAAAAGACCGGACAGCTATGGCTACACCTTC,CASSSPKRPDSYGYTF
TRBV3-1/TRBV3-2,TRBJ1-1,-,-,TGTGCCAGCAGCCAAATCCGATCACACCCGAACACTGAAGCTTTCTTT,CASSQIRSHPNTEAFF
TRBV7-3,TRBJ1-6,TRBD1,-,TGTGCCAGCAGCTCCGGACAGGGATCTAGATCACCCCTCCACTTT,CASSSGQGSRSPLHF
TRBV5-1,TRBJ1-2,-,-,TGCGCCAGCAGCTACGGGACTGCGGACGGAAGCTACACCTTC,CASSYGTADGSYTF
TRBV19,TRBJ1-5,TRBD1,-,TGTGCCAGTAGTGCCGGGACAGCCAATCAGCCCCAGCATTTT,CASSAGTANQPQHF
TRBV6-5,TRBJ1-1,-,-,TGTGCCAGAGACCAGACAGCTTTCAACACTGAAGCTTTCTTT,CARDQTAFNTEAFF
TRBV9,TRBJ2-1,-,-,TGTGCCAGCAGCGTAGGCTTGCGTGAGCAGTTCTTC,CASSVGLREQFF
TRBV3-1/TRBV3-2,TRBJ2-2,TRBD2,few,TGTGCCAGCAGCCAAGAGGGACTAGCGGGGCCGAACACCGGGGAGCTGTTTTTT,CASSQEGLAGPNTGELFF
TRBV27,TRBJ2-7,-,-,TGTGCCAGCAGCCGCGGTTCGGTGGGTTCCTACGAGCAGTACTTC,CASSRGSVGSYEQYF
TRBV6-5,TRBJ2-3,TRBD1,-,TGTGCCAGCAGCGGGTCGGGACAGGGATGGGGTACGCAGTATTTT,CASSGSGQGWGTQYF
TRBV18,TRBJ1-2,TRBD1,-,TGTGCCAGCTCCACCGGGACAGCTAACTATGGCTACACCTTC,CASSTGTANYGYTF
TRBV11-1,TRBJ1-2,-,few,TGTGCCAGCAGCTTGCGCGGAGGGGATGGCTACACCTTC,CASSLRGGDGYTF
TRBV28,TRBJ1-2,-,-,TGTGCCAGCAGTTTAAGTACCAGGGCAAAATACTATGGCTACACCTTC,CASSLSTRAKYYGYTF
TRBV19,TRBJ1-2,-,once,TGTGCCAGTAGCCTGTCGGGGAGCCGGGGGGGAGGCTACACCTTC,CASSLSGSRGGGYTF
TRBV11-2,TRBJ1-3,-,-,TGTGCCACCAGACAGTCTGGAAACACCATATATTTT,CATRQSGNTIYF
TRBV4-3,TRBJ1-2,-,few,TGCGCCAGCAGCCAAGATACGGGGGAGGCCTACTTAGGGGATGGCTACACCTTC,CASSQDTGEAYLGDGYTF
TRBV5-4,TRBJ1-1,-,-,TGTGCCAGCAGCCCCCGTCCGAACACTGAAGCTTTCTTT,CASSPRPNTEAFF
TRBV18,TRBJ2-3,TRBD1,-,TGTGCCAGCTCACCCCGACAGGGCCAGACAGATACGCAGTATTTT,CASSPRQGQTDTQYF
TRBV7-8,TRBJ2-7,TRBD1,-,TGTGCCAGCAGCTTAGCGGGACAGACAACCTACGAGCAGTACTTC,CASSLAGQTTYEQYF